This section outlines one T cell receptor beta chain sequence together with its context. What it binds is not known. Donors were patients with active juvenile idiopathic arthritis. The data derive from a study of circulating and synovial CD4+ cells in juvenile arthritis. General study results and limits: Vbeta family usage analysis did not detect the pathogenic-like versus bulk difference. These blood cells shared more CDR3 sequences with synovium than bulk blood.

Measured with immunoSEQ multiplex PCR; TCRdb has only the in-frame clones, and not every one. The sample carries fewer than 40,000 clones, about 95% recorded once. The sequenced sample was CD4+ T cells from blood. This TCR derives from a human donor with juvenile idiopathic arthritis.

CDR3 residues: CASCGTGGSPLHF. In DNA, the CDR3 is TGTGCCAGCTGCGGGACAGGGGGCTCACCCCTCCACTTT. The chain links TRBV27 to TRBJ1-6, with 12 bases matching TRBD1. Trimming took 8 bases from V and 10 from J; bases not matched to a gene: 3. Per the germline V gene, CDR1 is MNHEY and CDR2 is SMNVEV (reference sequence). There are 13 residues in the CDR3.